The 20 T cell receptor beta chains below all came from one sample that was sequenced in a study of OX40 agonist ivuxolimab in advanced cancers. TCRdb's copy holds only in-frame clones and misses some; the assay was immunoSEQ multiplex PCR. The sample shows about 61,000 clones, more than 80% of them seen only once. This specimen consisted of CD4+ or CD8+ T cells sorted from blood, obtained in a trial of the OX40 agonist ivuxolimab. The receptors stem from an adult with an advanced solid tumor such as melanoma, head and neck, liver or kidney cancer.

V usage is TRBV13 and J usage is TRBJ1-4; no firm D call. Germline CDR1 PRHDT, CDR2 FYEKMQ (reference sequence). This CDR3 spans 14 amino acids. The V end lost 5 bases, the J end lost 7 bases, and 14 bases lay between the germline ends. The DNA of the CDR3 is TGTGCCAGCAGCCCCGGCGGGTGGGGTGAAAAACTGTTTTTT. It encodes CASSPGGWGEKLFF.

This clone was seen a few times. The chain carries TRBV18 and TRBJ1-5; D not resolved. The CDR3 has 15 residues. Germline V gives CDR1 KGHSH, CDR2 LQKENI. Between the trimmed V and J ends, which lost 2 bases and 1 base, there was a span of 9 bases. The CDR3 reads CASSPGGQSNQPQHF. The CDR3 nucleotides are TGTGCCAGCTCACCAGGAGGGCAAAGCAATCAGCCCCAGCATTTT.

The rearrangement uses TRBV7-3 and TRBJ2-3; TRBD2 matches 7 bases. Germline trimming cut 5 bases from V and 0 bases from J; bases unmatched to any gene: 11. Per the germline V gene, CDR1 is SGHTA and CDR2 is FQGTGA. CDR3 size: 17 residues. CDR3 sequence: CASSAEWGGPSTDTQYF. The CDR3 bases are TGTGCCAGCAGCGCTGAGTGGGGAGGGCCAAGCACAGATACGCAGTATTTT.

The chain couples TRBV25-1 to TRBJ2-5; D possibly corresponds to TRBD1 (6 bases). The CDR3 spans 15 residues. V lost 3 bases, J lost 5 bases, and 16 bases lay in between. The germline V gene has CDR1 MGHDK and CDR2 SYGVNS. In DNA, the CDR3 is TGTGCCAGCAGTGAGGCAGGGGCGCGTCGGGAGACCCAGTACTTC. Protein: CASSEAGARRETQYF.

The table lists this clone with a count of one. The V and J genes are TRBV19 and TRBJ2-7; 8 nucleotides line up with TRBD1. The CDR3 runs to 14 residues. V gave up 5 bases and J gave up 2 bases; unmatched junction bases: 5. Germline CDR1 and CDR2: LNHDA and SQIVND (reference sequence). Here the CDR3 DNA reads TGTGCCAGTAGTCTACAGGGGGACACCTACGAGCAGTACTTC. Protein sequence: CASSLQGDTYEQYF.

This chain connects TRBV18 to TRBJ2-2; 7 nucleotides line up with TRBD1. The CDR3 has 14 amino acids. Germline-derived CDR1 and CDR2 are KGHSH and LQKENI. The V segment lost 3 bases and the J segment 7 bases; nucleotides outside the gene matches: 5. Here the CDR3 DNA reads TGTGCCAGCTCACCCAAGGGGGCTGTCGGGGAGCTGTTTTTT. Its translation: CASSPKGAVGELFF.

The sample holds one count of this clone. The chain links TRBV11-2 to TRBJ1-1; D is uncertain. Trimming pared 5 bases from V and 1 base from J, leaving 11 bases between. Germline lookup yields CDR1 SGHAT and CDR2 FQNNGV. The CDR3 runs 14 residues. The CDR3 here is CASSPTVANTEAFF. The CDR3 DNA reads TGTGCCAGCAGCCCGACGGTCGCGAACACTGAAGCTTTCTTT.

CDR3 residues: CASSQDRGGRVPLHF. In DNA form, the CDR3 reads TGCGCCAGCAGCCAAGATAGAGGGGGACGGGTACCCCTCCACTTT. The chain recombines TRBV4-1 with TRBJ1-6; tentatively, D is TRBD1 (6 bases). In germline, CDR1 is MGHRA, CDR2 YSYEKL. The germline V and J ends were trimmed by 0 bases and 12 bases, with 15 bases remaining between them. The CDR3 length is 15 residues.

Comments on this clone: Other DNA sequences within the sample encode an identical CDR3. V and J are TRBV18 and TRBJ1-1, with a possible D match to TRBD1 (6 bases). Germline V lookup: CDR1 KGHSH, CDR2 LQKENI. Deletions cut 6 bases from V and 11 bases from J, with 25 bases between. CDR3 length equals 15 residues. Here the CDR3 reads CASSPLEGHHLGAFF. The CDR3 region has the DNA TGTGCCAGCTCGCCTCTTGAGGGACACCACCTGGGGGCTTTCTTT.

This chain joins TRBV6-5 and TRBJ1-2; D is perhaps TRBD1 (6 bases). V was clipped by 2 bases and J by 7 bases, with 17 bases between them. Germline V gene sequence: CDR1 MNHEY, CDR2 SVGAGI. This CDR3 region has 15 residues. CDR3 in amino acids: CASSYGQGTAGGYTF. CDR3 nucleotides: TGTGCCAGCAGTTACGGGCAGGGGACCGCCGGTGGCTACACCTTC.

The rearrangement uses TRBV11-2 and TRBJ1-2, with D uncertain. Germline CDR1 SGHAT, CDR2 FQNNGV. This CDR3 is 14 amino acids long. Trimming took off 0 bases at V and 7 bases at J, with 12 bases between the two ends. DNA of the CDR3: TGTGCCAGCAGCTTAGAGGGGAGAAGAGTTGGCTACACCTTC. Its translation is CASSLEGRRVGYTF.

V gene TRBV11-1 combines with J gene TRBJ2-7; D gene uncertain. The V gene lost 0 bases and the J gene lost 4 bases, with 13 bases spanning the gap. This CDR3 has 15 amino acids. CDR1 and CDR2 from the germline V gene are SGHAT and FQDESV (reference sequence). DNA of the CDR3: TGTGCCAGCAGCTTAGCGTCGGATAACATATACGAGCAGTACTTC. Translation gives CASSLASDNIYEQYF.

J is TRBJ1-4 and V is TRBV2, with a tentative D call TRBD1 (6 bases). Germline V lookup: CDR1 SNHLY, CDR2 FYNNEI. The CDR3 covers 15 residues. The V and J ends lost 4 bases and 0 bases respectively, with 9 bases between them. CDR3 sequence: CASSVKGATNEKLFF. CDR3 in DNA: TGTGCCAGCAGTGTCAAGGGGGCAACTAATGAAAAACTGTTTTTT.

The chain employs TRBV6-6 and TRBJ1-2; 7 nucleotides match TRBD1. CDR1 and CDR2 (germline): MNHNY, SVGAGI (reference sequence). The CDR3 length is 15 residues. The ends lost 0 bases at V and 4 bases at J; junction bases unmatched: 5. CDR3 sequence: CASSYSQGGPYGYTF. DNA for the CDR3: TGTGCCAGCAGTTACTCCCAGGGGGGTCCCTATGGCTACACCTTC.

This chain uses TRBV6-5 with TRBJ2-5, with D unresolved. The CDR3 runs to 13 residues. Germline lookup yields CDR1 MNHEY and CDR2 SVGAGI. The V gene lost 2 bases and the J gene lost 1 base, with 5 bases spanning the gap. CDR3 bases: TGTGCCAGCAGTTACACCCCCCAAGAGACCCAGTACTTC. Translated: CASSYTPQETQYF.

J is TRBJ1-2 and V is TRBV27, with D perhaps TRBD1 (5 bases). Trimming pared 5 bases from V and 8 bases from J, leaving 12 bases between. The CDR3 contains 12 residues. CDR1 is MNHEY and CDR2 is SMNVEV in the germline V gene (reference sequence). As DNA, the CDR3 is TGTGCCAGCAGTACCCCAGGGTTAGGCTACACCTTC. Encoded protein: CASSTPGLGYTF.

This clone was detected once. The V gene is TRBV28, the J gene TRBJ2-3; 8 nucleotides match TRBD1. The germline gives CDR1 MDHEN, CDR2 SYDVKM. Trimming cost V 3 bases and J 1 base; bases outside gene matches: 3. The CDR3 loop spans 15 amino acids. The CDR3 coding sequence is TGTGCCAGCAGTTTTAAGGACAGGGGCACAGATACGCAGTATTTT. The encoded protein is CASSFKDRGTDTQYF.

The chain uses TRBV6-6 and TRBJ1-5; 9 nucleotides align to TRBD1. The CDR3 is 13 amino acids. CDR1 is MNHNY and CDR2 is SVGAGI in the germline V gene (reference sequence). The V segment lost 4 bases and the J segment 7 bases; nucleotides outside the gene matches: 2. The chain's CDR3 is CASSLDRGQPQHF. As DNA, the CDR3 is TGTGCCAGCAGTTTGGACAGGGGACAGCCCCAGCATTTT.

V gene TRBV27 combines with J gene TRBJ2-5; a weak D match, TRBD1 (6 bases). The germline V gene encodes CDR1 MNHEY and CDR2 SMNVEV (reference sequence). The V end lost 5 bases, the J end lost 7 bases, and 26 bases lay between the germline ends. The CDR3 extends over 17 amino acids. The CDR3 nucleotides are TGTGCCAGCAGTCCTTCCACAGGGTTTCTTCCCAAAGCGACCCAGTACTTC. Translating it yields CASSPSTGFLPKATQYF.

The CDR3, as DNA: TGTGCCAGCAGCTTGGGCGTAGGCAGTGAAGCTTTCTTT. This sequence encodes CASSLGVGSEAFF. The chain joins TRBV5-6 to TRBJ1-1, with unresolved D. The CDR3 loop spans 13 amino acids. V gave up 0 bases and J gave up 7 bases, with 10 bases separating them. Germline-derived CDR1 and CDR2 are SGHDT and YYEEEE.